This T cell receptor beta chain was captured in a study of cytomegalovirus exposure and HLA in healthy donors. Trimming at V came to 6 bases and at J to 1 base, leaving 3 bases not matched to a gene. The CDR3 covers 16 residues. Germline values: CDR1 SGHTA, CDR2 FQGNSA. Study-wide points: The only immune exposure information that was available was CMV serostatus. A list of about 180 TCR beta chains associated with cytomegalovirus was given. Prior analysis indicated that the majority of TCR beta V segments exhibited productivity approximately 87% or approximately 30% of the time.

Worth noting for this clone: Its antigen is not known.

Primers for the PCR totalled 60 Vbeta and 13 Jbeta. The protocol was immunoSEQ multiplex PCR, while the TCRdb copy is restricted to in-frame clones and leaves out a portion. The table has 150,000 to 200,000 clones, roughly 74% seen once. The chain carries TRBV7-2 and TRBJ2-2; 12 bases match TRBD2. This receptor was taken from a man aged 18 to 29 in good health and CMV-seropositive. Specimen: PBMCs. The CDR3 region is CASSSTSGGNTGELFF. The CDR3 DNA reads as TGTGCCAGCAGTTCGACTAGCGGGGGGAACACCGGGGAGCTGTTTTTT.